The text below deals with one T cell receptor (beta chain). As yet, its antigen is unknown. Possible read error: a much larger clone is one base away. The germline CDR1 and CDR2 sequences are GTSNPN and SVGIG (reference sequence). The CDR3 covers 15 residues. This sample stems from a study of tumor-infiltrating lymphocytes in primary liver carcinoma. Study background: Recorded tumor stage was T1-T3 N0M0, with diameters of roughly 4 to 11 cm. Study-level points and caveats: Tumor-adjacent and tumor-blood pairs showed less overlap than tumor region pairs.

The researchers produced TCR beta cDNA from around 0.5 ug total RNA with a constant-region primer. Three-round nested multiplex PCR performed with slightly modified ARM-PCR produced the TCR beta libraries. Running nine to ten cycles apiece, the first two PCR rounds relied on TRBV1-TRBV30 forward primers together with a C-beta reverse primer. TCRdb reprocessed the multiplex PCR reads via MiXCR and lists one record per CDR3 protein. The data contain about 48,000 distinct CDR3 sequences, about 70% of them singletons. DNA and RNA were both co-extracted from approximately 22-30 mg of bulk tissue that had not been sorted.

Sequenced sample: liver tumor tissue from sampling region 3. This sample's subset: tumor region T3, left-lateral pole. The origin of this receptor is a man aged 35-49 years with primary liver carcinoma and hepatitis B virus infection. The chain recombines TRBV30 with TRBJ2-1; D is possibly TRBD1 (6 bases). CDR3 bases: TGTGTCTGGGGGCCGGGGCCCAGCTCCTACAATGAGCAGTTCTTC. Translated, it gives CVWGPGPSSYNEQFF.